This is a list of T cell receptor beta chains from one sample in a study of regulatory T cells in long-lasting Graves disease. Each CDR3 protein is one row after TCRdb ran MiXCR on the multiplex PCR reads. The sample holds 400,000 to 500,000 distinct CDR3 sequences, about 16% seen once. These data were also reused for a study on T cells in Graves' hyperthyroidism and ophthalmopathy.

The input for sequencing was peripheral blood mononuclear cells (PBMCs), taken at new diagnosis, from a patient treated with antithyroid drugs. The receptors shown here come from a woman in her thirties with Graves disease. CDR3s include the opening cysteine and the closing phenylalanine or tryptophan. The D gene is left open where the match is weak. Not all rows give a size; the values are once, few, many and, for expanded clones, a class.

clone_size j_call v_call d_call cdr3_aa cdr3_nt
few TRBJ2-7 TRBV10-3 - CAISEPSQGYEQYF TGTGCCATCAGTGAACCCAGCCAGGGGTACGAGCAGTACTTC
many TRBJ2-5 TRBV12-3/TRBV12-4 TRBD2 CASTQPRWRERVETQYF TGTGCCAGCACCCAACCAAGGTGGCGGGAGCGGGTAGAGACCCAGTACTTC
many TRBJ1-1 TRBV6-1 - CASSDMKAPNTEAFF TGCGCCAGCAGTGATATGAAGGCACCAAACACTGAAGCTTTCTTT
many TRBJ2-7 TRBV7-9 TRBD2 CASSSRRTSGSYEQYF TGTGCCAGCAGCTCCCGAAGGACTAGCGGGAGCTACGAGCAGTACTTC
many TRBJ2-7 TRBV10-3 TRBD2 CAISPGTNEQYF TGTGCCATCAGTCCCGGGACTAACGAGCAGTACTTC
many TRBJ1-5 TRBV12-3/TRBV12-4 - CASSFVSGGSAPQHF TGTGCCAGCAGTTTCGTTTCTGGGGGCTCTGCGCCCCAGCATTTT
- TRBJ1-5 TRBV27 TRBD1 CASSERQGVGNQPQHF TGTGCCAGCAGTGAACGACAGGGGGTTGGCAATCAGCCCCAGCATTTT
many TRBJ1-2 TRBV24-1 - CATWGGTGGYTF TGTGCCACCTGGGGCGGAACAGGGGGCTACACCTTC
- TRBJ2-7 TRBV6-1 TRBD2 CASSPGGLSEQYF TGTGCCAGCAGCCCGGGGGGGCTGAGCGAGCAGTACTTC
- TRBJ1-2 TRBV29-1 TRBD1 CSAEGTADGYTF TGCAGCGCCGAAGGGACAGCAGATGGCTACACCTTC
- TRBJ2-1 TRBV4-1 - CASSREGIDTGEQFF TGCGCCAGCAGCCGTGAAGGTATAGACACTGGTGAGCAGTTCTTC
many TRBJ2-7 TRBV11-2 TRBD2 CASSLTSGSPYEQYF TGTGCCAGCAGCTTAACCAGCGGGAGTCCCTACGAGCAGTACTTC
many TRBJ2-7 TRBV15 - CATSRLGDYEQYF TGTGCCACCAGCCGACTGGGGGACTACGAGCAGTACTTC
many TRBJ1-5 TRBV9 TRBD1 CASSGGTGHQPQHF TGTGCCAGCAGCGGCGGGACAGGCCATCAGCCCCAGCATTTT
- TRBJ2-7 TRBV6-2/TRBV6-3 - CASAKGTAYEQYF TGTGCCAGCGCCAAGGGGACGGCCTACGAGCAGTACTTC
many TRBJ2-3 TRBV7-3 - CASSRTAGGTDTQYF TGTGCCAGCAGCCGAACCGCAGGGGGGACAGATACGCAGTATTTT
- TRBJ2-7 TRBV5-6 TRBD2 CASSRWTSAEATHEQYF TGTGCCAGCAGCAGGTGGACTAGCGCTGAAGCTACCCACGAGCAGTACTTC
many TRBJ2-5 TRBV28 - CASSLLSAGQETQYF TGTGCCAGCAGTTTATTATCTGCGGGGCAAGAGACCCAGTACTTC
few TRBJ1-2 TRBV19 TRBD1 CASTGTGVRGGYGYTF TGTGCCAGTACCGGGACAGGGGTCCGAGGAGGCTATGGCTACACCTTC
few TRBJ1-2 TRBV5-1 - CASSLLQGTNYGYTF TGCGCCAGCAGCTTGCTGCAGGGAACTAACTATGGCTACACCTTC
many TRBJ1-5 TRBV9 - CASSVGRGTQPQHF TGTGCCAGCAGCGTCGGCCGCGGAACCCAGCCCCAGCATTTT
few TRBJ2-1 TRBV7-9 TRBD2 CASRPGLAGGAEQFF TGTGCCAGCAGACCAGGACTAGCGGGAGGGGCTGAGCAGTTCTTC
many TRBJ2-1 TRBV12-3/TRBV12-4 - CASSPPPPPGNEQFF TGTGCCAGCAGTCCCCCGCCCCCGCCGGGCAATGAGCAGTTCTTC
- TRBJ2-2 TRBV4-1 TRBD2 CASSQGPWGAIGSGRVNTGELFF TGCGCCAGCAGCCAGGGCCCTTGGGGGGCAATTGGTAGCGGGAGGGTTAACACCGGGGAGCTGTTTTTT
few TRBJ1-5 TRBV27 - CASSSGRGNQPQHF TGTGCCAGCAGTAGTGGGCGAGGCAATCAGCCCCAGCATTTT